This T cell receptor (beta chain) was profiled in a study of T cell changes during pregnancy in multiple sclerosis. With V trimmed by 2 bases and J by 1 base, 4 bases remained unmatched. The germline CDR1 and CDR2 sequences are SGDLS and YYNGEE. There are 16 residues in the CDR3. Generated by immunoSEQ multiplex PCR, the TCRdb table keeps only in-frame clones and is missing some. Of tens of thousands of clones listed, roughly 90% are singletons. Sequences were derived from peripheral blood, sampled in the first trimester of pregnancy. The V and J genes are TRBV9 and TRBJ2-2; 8 bases map to TRBD1. This clonotype was sampled from a female donor with multiple sclerosis, enrolled in a pregnancy study. CDR3 nucleotides: TGTGCCAGCAGCGTGGCCGGGACAGGGAACACCGGGGAGCTGTTTTTT. This gives the protein CASSVAGTGNTGELFF.